A single T cell receptor beta chain is shown here with its context. Germline lookup yields CDR1 DFQATT and CDR2 SNEGSKA (reference sequence). V lost 1 base, J lost 1 base, and 13 bases lay in between. This CDR3 is built from 15 residues. Researchers took RNA transcripts and amplified TCR beta CDR3 regions from them. First-round RT-PCR used HTBI primers; second-round multiplex PCR followed. TCRdb passed the multiplex PCR reads through MiXCR, listing each CDR3 protein once. The sample has hundreds of thousands of distinct CDR3 sequences; 40% are singletons. This entry comes from a study of Graves' ophthalmopathy and Graves' hyperthyroidism.

This TCR was sampled from an adult man with Graves' ophthalmopathy. The chain links TRBV20-1 to TRBJ2-5, with TRBD2 as a possible D gene (5 bases). Specimen: peripheral blood. Here the CDR3 reads CSARGQRISQETQYF. For the CDR3, the DNA is TGCAGTGCTAGAGGGCAGCGGATAAGCCAAGAGACCCAGTACTTC.